The table lists the clone carrying this T cell receptor (beta chain) with a count of one. Its antigen is as yet unknown. The authors isolated CD4+ T cells after more than eight days of culture. Testing of the vaccine recipients showed negative nucleocapsid antibodies and no prior SARS-CoV-2 infection. These data come from a study of vaccination effects on CD4 cells after COVID-19. Study as a whole: Within the ViraFEST assay, antigen-specific CD4+ T cells underwent expansion with viral peptide pools prior to sequencing.

Produced via immunoSEQ multiplex PCR; TCRdb's table is partial and in-frame only. The data show tens of thousands of clones, 68% seen once. The CDR3 runs to 13 residues. Germline V CDR1 and CDR2: LNHDA, SQIVND (reference sequence). The V end lost 3 bases, the J end lost 8 bases, and 8 bases lay between the germline ends. The sequenced sample was CD4+ T cells from PBMCs cultured without peptide, obtained before COVID-19 vaccination. The receptor was isolated from a human donor who received a COVID-19 vaccine. The chain has TRBV19 and TRBJ1-6, with unresolved D. The chain's CDR3 is CASSMEFYSPLHF. CDR3 sequence (DNA): TGTGCCAGTAGTATGGAATTTTATTCACCCCTCCACTTT.